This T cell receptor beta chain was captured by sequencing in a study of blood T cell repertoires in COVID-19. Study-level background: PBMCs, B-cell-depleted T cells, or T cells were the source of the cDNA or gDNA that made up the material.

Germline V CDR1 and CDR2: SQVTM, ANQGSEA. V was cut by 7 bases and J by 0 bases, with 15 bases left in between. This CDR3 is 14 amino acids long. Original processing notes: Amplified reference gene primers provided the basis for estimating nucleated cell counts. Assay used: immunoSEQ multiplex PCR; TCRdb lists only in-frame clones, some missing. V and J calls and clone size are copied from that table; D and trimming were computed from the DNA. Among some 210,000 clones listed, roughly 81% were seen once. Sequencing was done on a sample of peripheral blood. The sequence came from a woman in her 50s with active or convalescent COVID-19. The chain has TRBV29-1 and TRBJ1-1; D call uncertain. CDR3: CSGRWALVNTEAFF. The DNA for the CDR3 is TGCAGCGGAAGGTGGGCGCTCGTGAACACTGAAGCTTTCTTT.